The 28 T cell receptor beta chains given below trace back to one sample, sequenced in a study of T cells in Graves' hyperthyroidism and ophthalmopathy. Template material for amplifying TCR beta CDR3 regions consisted of RNA transcripts. Initially, a first-round RT-PCR of the TCR CDR3 employed the HTBI primer set. One entry per CDR3 protein results from TCRdb running MiXCR on the multiplex PCR reads. Seen here are roughly 330,000 distinct CDR3 sequences, approximately 17% observed once, and the top ten hold roughly a third. Sequenced input: blood. These receptor sequences come from a man aged 30 to 45 with Graves' hyperthyroidism.

This clonotype was picked up many times. The chain carries TRBV11-2 and TRBJ2-7, with 7 bases lining up with TRBD1. The CDR3 is 13 amino acids. The germline V gene encodes CDR1 SGHAT and CDR2 FQNNGV. With V trimmed by 7 bases and J by 6 bases, 9 bases remained unmatched. CDR3 coding DNA: TGTGCCAGCACCCTAGGGGGCGAGGGCGAGCAGTACTTC. It encodes CASTLGGEGEQYF. Supplemented by reference TRBV11-2 and TRBJ2-7, the full variable domain reads EAGVAQSPRYKIIEKRQSVAFWCNPISGHATLYWYQQILGQGPKLLIQFQNNGVVDDSQLPKDRFSAERLKGVDSTLKIQPAKLEDSAVYLCASTLGGEGEQYFGPGTRLTVT.

This chain uses TRBV28 with TRBJ1-4; possibly TRBD1 for D (5 bases). Between the trimmed V and J ends, which lost 4 bases and 7 bases, there was a span of 7 bases. Germline CDR1 and CDR2: MDHEN and SYDVKM. The CDR3 is 12 residues long. The CDR3 here is CASSSGFEKLFF. The CDR3 DNA reads as TGTGCCAGCAGTTCAGGGTTTGAAAAACTGTTTTTT.

The V call is TRBV12-3 or TRBV12-4, the J call TRBJ2-7; a possible D gene is TRBD1 (5 bases). V lost 5 bases and J lost 2, with 19 bases in between. CDR3 size: 16 residues. DNA for the CDR3: TGTGCCAGCAGTAACCAAGGGGCTATGCCGCCCTACGAGCAGTACTTC. Amino acid sequence: CASSNQGAMPPYEQYF.

In this sample, this clonotype turned up many times. The chain employs TRBV12-3 or TRBV12-4 and TRBJ2-2; 11 nucleotides match TRBD1. The CDR3 length is 16 residues. Losses at the gene ends were 5 bases for V and 5 bases for J; bases not matched to a gene: 7. CDR3 protein: CASSPEDRGRTGELFF. The CDR3 coding sequence is TGTGCCAGCAGTCCAGAGGACAGGGGGCGGACCGGGGAGCTGTTTTTT.

This clonotype was counted ten times or more. The rearrangement uses TRBV10-3 and TRBJ1-1, with D perhaps matching TRBD1 (5 bases). CDR1 and CDR2 (germline): ENHRY, SYGVKD. The CDR3 loop spans 13 amino acids. V was trimmed by 2 bases and J by 3 bases, leaving 7 bases between them. CDR3 amino acids: CAISERGYTEAFF. The CDR3 DNA is TGTGCCATCAGTGAGCGGGGGTACACTGAAGCTTTCTTT.

The chain uses TRBV19 and TRBJ2-1; D is possibly TRBD1 or TRBD2 (5 bases each). The CDR3 covers 12 residues. In germline, CDR1 is LNHDA, CDR2 SQIVND (reference sequence). Trimming left V 5 bases short and J 8 bases short, with 10 bases between. As DNA, the CDR3 is TGTGCCAGTAGTGCCGGGACCGATGAGCAGTTCTTC. Translating it yields CASSAGTDEQFF.

CDR3 nucleotides: TGTGCCAGCAGCAAGGACCTACGCAACGAGCAGTACTTC. Translation: CASSKDLRNEQYF. The V call is TRBV12-3 or TRBV12-4, the J call TRBJ2-7; no clear D gene. This CDR3 region has 13 residues. Trimming removed 6 bases at V and 5 bases at J, with 14 bases between.

The table lists this clonotype with many counts. This rearrangement joins TRBV3-1 to TRBJ1-2, with unresolved D. Per the germline V gene, CDR1 is LGHDT and CDR2 is YNNKEL (reference sequence). The CDR3 is 15 amino acids. V was pared by 2 bases and J by 4 bases, with 14 bases between. CDR3 sequence (DNA): TGTGCCAGCAGCCAATTTCTGAGATCAGTCTATGGCTACACCTTC. It encodes CASSQFLRSVYGYTF.

This clonotype was seen at least ten times. This chain uses TRBV30 with TRBJ1-2; D possibly corresponds to TRBD1 (6 bases). Germline V gene lookup returns CDR1 GTSNPN and CDR2 SVGIG (reference sequence). This CDR3 has 14 amino acids. Trimming pared 5 bases from V and 2 bases from J, leaving 15 bases between. CDR3 bases: TGTGCCTGGGAGCCGGGACAAGCGAACTATGGCTACACCTTC. Translating it yields CAWEPGQANYGYTF.

This clonotype was seen more than once but under ten times. The chain uses TRBV10-3 and TRBJ1-2; no reliable D call. Germline V gene sequence: CDR1 ENHRY, CDR2 SYGVKD. The CDR3 is made up of 13 amino acids. Trimming cost V 3 bases and J 4 bases, with 9 bases left between them. CDR3 residues: CAISEGSTYGYTF. The CDR3 coding sequence is TGTGCCATCAGTGAAGGCTCCACCTATGGCTACACCTTC.

The rearrangement uses TRBV29-1 and TRBJ2-5, with no clear D. CDR3 size: 12 residues. V lost 7 bases to trimming and J lost 6 bases, with 15 bases between them. Per germline, CDR1 SQVTM and CDR2 ANQGSEA. The CDR3 spells CSASSVMKTQYF. The CDR3 nucleotides read TGCAGCGCCTCTAGTGTAATGAAGACCCAGTACTTC.

Turning to this clonotype: With a much larger clone just one base away, this may be a read error. CDR3 nucleotide sequence: TGTGCCACCAGTGGGGGGACTAGCGGGACCGATACGCAGTATTTT. Residues: CATSGGTSGTDTQYF. The chain combines TRBV24-1 with TRBJ2-3; TRBD2 matches 13 bases. The V gene end was trimmed by 5 bases and the J gene end by 6 bases; junction bases not matched to a gene: 4. CDR1 and CDR2 (germline): KGHDR, SFDVKD. CDR3 length equals 15 residues.

This clonotype showed up just a few times. This sequence joins TRBV7-3 and TRBJ2-4; D may be TRBD1 (6 bases). Trimming shortened V by 0 bases and J by 7 bases, and 13 bases separated the two germline ends. Germline CDR1 is SGHTA and CDR2 is FQGTGA. This CDR3 comprises 15 residues. CDR3 sequence reads: CASSLTADSMNIQYF. For the CDR3, the DNA is TGTGCCAGCAGCTTAACGGCGGACAGTATGAACATTCAGTACTTC.

This clonotype was counted many times. V and J are TRBV6-1 and TRBJ1-1, with D unresolved. The CDR3 is 11 amino acids. The germline V gene has CDR1 MNHNS and CDR2 SASEGT. Trimming shortened V by 5 bases and J by 8 bases, and 9 bases separated the two germline ends. The CDR3 is CASSYREEAFF. CDR3 nucleotides: TGTGCCAGCAGTTACCGCGAAGAAGCTTTCTTT.

The sample holds a few counts of this clonotype. V usage is TRBV6-1 and J usage is TRBJ2-7; D gene ambiguous. V lost 6 bases and J 7 bases, leaving 13 bases between the germline ends. CDR1 and CDR2 from the germline V gene are MNHNS and SASEGT. This CDR3 contains 12 residues. The CDR3 coding sequence is TGTGCCAGCAGCAGGACCCGGTGGGAGCAGTACTTC. This codes for CASSRTRWEQYF.

The genes are TRBV5-1 and TRBJ2-1; a possible D gene is TRBD1 (5 bases). The V gene's germline CDR1 is SGHRS and CDR2 YFSETQ. This CDR3 region has 15 residues. The ends were cut back, 0 bases at V and 1 base at J, with 8 bases in the middle. The CDR3 coding sequence is TGCGCCAGCAGCTTGGGACAGATTTCCTACAATGAGCAGTTCTTC. Protein product: CASSLGQISYNEQFF. Using reference TRBV5-1 and TRBJ2-1 for the parts outside the CDR3, the full variable domain is KAGVTQTPRYLIKTRGQQVTLSCSPISGHRSVSWYQQTPGQGLQFLFEYFSETQRNKGNFPGRFSGRQFSNSRSEMNVSTLELGDSALYLCASSLGQISYNEQFFGPGTRLTVL.

This clonotype was counted at least ten times. The rearrangement joins TRBV28 to TRBJ2-7, with D possibly being TRBD2 (6 bases). Trimming removed 9 bases at V and 5 bases at J, with 38 bases between. The CDR3 has 20 residues. Per the germline V gene, CDR1 is MDHEN and CDR2 is SYDVKM. Written as DNA, the CDR3 is TGTGCCAGTTGCCTATTACGCGGTCCCATAGGGACTCCTGTTATCAACGAGCAGTACTTC. It is translated as CASCLLRGPIGTPVINEQYF.

This clonotype was seen many times. The rearrangement joins TRBV28 to TRBJ1-5; D unclear. The CDR3 consists of 15 residues. The germline CDR1 and CDR2 sequences are MDHEN and SYDVKM. V was shortened by 6 bases and J by 3 bases, with 15 bases between the two germline ends. The CDR3 bases are TGTGCCAGCAGGGTGGGAAGTACCTCCAATCAGCCCCAGCATTTT. This translates into CASRVGSTSNQPQHF.

Many counts were recorded for this clonotype. The gene calls are TRBV29-1 and TRBJ2-1; 9 bases map to TRBD2. Germline V gene sequence: CDR1 SQVTM, CDR2 ANQGSEA. With 3 bases clipped from V and 9 bases from J, the junction kept 6 bases outside the gene matches. CDR3 length: 13 amino acids. The DNA for the CDR3 is TGCAGCGTTGAGCGGGAGGGCCGAGTTGAGCAGTTCTTC. Its translation: CSVEREGRVEQFF.

This clonotype has at least ten counts. The chain carries TRBV18 and TRBJ2-7; 12 nucleotides line up with TRBD2. V lost 5 bases to trimming and J lost 4 bases; unmatched junction nucleotides: 3. CDR1 and CDR2 (germline): KGHSH, LQKENI. The CDR3 has 14 residues. CDR3 sequence: CASSGLAGQYEQYF. The CDR3 coding sequence is TGTGCCAGCTCAGGACTAGCGGGACAGTACGAGCAGTACTTC.

This clonotype was recorded at least ten times. The CDR3 DNA reads as TGTGCCAGCAGTTCCCCCGGGGGCGGACAGAGGAAAAAACTGTTTTTT. This gives the protein CASSSPGGGQRKKLFF. V and J are TRBV11-2 and TRBJ1-4, with D possibly matching TRBD1 (6 bases). Looked up from germline, CDR1 is SGHAT and CDR2 is FQNNGV. The CDR3 covers 16 residues. Trimming removed 6 bases from V and 9 bases from J, with 23 bases in between.

This clonotype was observed many times. The chain has TRBV30 and TRBJ1-1; 7 bases align to TRBD1. Germline CDR1 is GTSNPN and CDR2 is SVGIG (reference sequence). Trimming cost V 6 bases and J 4 bases; bases outside gene matches: 14. This CDR3 contains 15 residues. CDR3 nucleotides: TGTGCCTGCACAAGACAGGGAGGTGCGAGCACTGAAGCTTTCTTT. Protein product: CACTRQGGASTEAFF.

This clonotype showed up many times. V and J are TRBV5-1 and TRBJ1-1; 7 bases match TRBD1. Germline trimming cut 1 base from V and 11 bases from J; bases unmatched to any gene: 5. CDR3 length: 12 residues. The germline gives CDR1 SGHRS, CDR2 YFSETQ. The CDR3 protein is CASSLRRGPAFF. Written as DNA, the CDR3 is TGCGCCAGCAGCTTGCGGAGGGGGCCGGCTTTCTTT.

This clonotype came up many times. This chain connects TRBV5-1 to TRBJ2-7, with 8 nucleotides matching TRBD2. The CDR3 contains 15 residues. Germline V CDR1 and CDR2: SGHRS, YFSETQ. J was trimmed by 0 bases and V by 2 bases; bases with no gene match: 4. CDR3 bases: TGCGCCAGCAGCTTTCAGCGGGAGCGCTCCTACGAGCAGTACTTC. Protein product: CASSFQRERSYEQYF.

The gene calls are TRBV5-1 and TRBJ2-1; D unresolved. Trimming pared 4 bases from V and 4 bases from J, leaving 15 bases between. Germline loops: CDR1 SGHRS, CDR2 YFSETQ. The CDR3 runs 15 residues. The CDR3 DNA follows: TGCGCCAGCAGCACCTCCCCGACAAGATACAATGAGCAGTTCTTC. This translates into CASSTSPTRYNEQFF.

This clonotype was counted a few times. This chain joins TRBV30 and TRBJ1-1, with a weak D call TRBD1 (5 bases). Germline CDR1 is GTSNPN and CDR2 is SVGIG (reference sequence). The V and J ends lost 0 bases and 5 bases respectively, with 13 bases between them. The CDR3 covers 14 residues. The CDR3 coding sequence is TGTGCCTGGAGTGTTTATTATGGGGGTACTGAAGCTTTCTTT. Amino acids: CAWSVYYGGTEAFF. Combining the CDR3 with reference TRBV30 and TRBJ1-1 gives the whole variable domain SQTIHQWPATLVQPVGSPLSLECTVEGTSNPNLYWYRQAAGRGLQLLFYSVGIGQISSEVPQNLSASRPQDRQFILSSKKLLLSDSGFYLCAWSVYYGGTEAFFGQGTRLTVV.

This clonotype was detected many times. The chain has TRBV12-3 or TRBV12-4 and TRBJ2-7, with D possibly TRBD1 on 5 matching bases. Trimming cost V 6 bases and J 4 bases, with 10 bases left between them. The CDR3 length is 12 residues. The CDR3 reads CASSPDRYEQYF. The CDR3 bases are TGTGCCAGCAGCCCCGACAGATACGAGCAGTACTTC.

This clonotype came up many times. The CDR3 sequence is CASSPRRDSYYGYTF. For the CDR3, the DNA is TGTGCCAGCTCACCAAGAAGGGACAGCTATTATGGCTACACCTTC. J is TRBJ1-2 and V is TRBV18; 7 positions match TRBD1. The length of the CDR3 is 15 residues. Germline V gene lookup returns CDR1 KGHSH and CDR2 LQKENI. The V gene end was trimmed by 2 bases and the J gene end by 5 bases; junction bases not matched to a gene: 8.